This T cell receptor (beta chain) was sequenced in a study of molecular identifiers for immune sequencing clone quantification. Study overall: Replicate RNA from about 19,000 or 110,000 naive CD8 T cells formed five aliquots; four were sequenced.

Using its own MiXCR run on the PCR reads, TCRdb lists one record per CDR3 protein. Of about 500,000 distinct CDR3 sequences in the sample, about 22% are singletons; the top ten hold 0.7% to 1%. A remark on this clonotype: Its antigen is still unknown.

Germline values: CDR1 MNHEY, CDR2 SVGEGT. V was trimmed by 2 bases and J by 8 bases, leaving 7 bases between them. This CDR3 contains 12 residues. Study-wide points: Clones above 20 RNA copies held over 97% of effector molecules, under 1% in naive cells. Highly expanded clone sizes could be underestimated by identical TCR molecules that share a barcode.

This TCR was sampled from a human donor in good health. Some libraries in this study had Jurkat cell RNA spiked in. Input material: naive CD8+ T cells from blood, with Jurkat cell RNA spiked in. The subset was: FACS-sorted CD8+CD4-CCR7+CD45RA+ naive T cells. The J gene is TRBJ2-1, the V gene TRBV6-2 or TRBV6-3; D remains ambiguous. The CDR3 coding sequence is TGTGCCAGCAGTTACAATACCCATGAGCAGTTCTTC. Translation gives CASSYNTHEQFF.